The 20 T cell receptor beta chains below come from one sample, sequenced in a study of shared clonotypes between healthy human individuals. Naive CD8 isolation took CD45RO-negative cells positively selected for CCR7 and excluded terminally differentiated effector memory CD45RA+ cells. The assay was immunoSEQ multiplex PCR, and TCRdb's table has in-frame clones only and misses some. The sample has hundreds of thousands of clones, approximately 96% seen once; the top ten hold around 0.1%. The specimen sequenced was naive CD8+ T cells sorted from blood. The receptor source for this set is a woman aged 25 to 39 in good health.

This chain connects TRBV9 to TRBJ2-1, with D tentatively TRBD2 (6 bases). This CDR3 is built from 15 residues. Trimming took off 0 bases at V and 6 bases at J, with 13 bases between the two ends. The germline V gene has CDR1 SGDLS and CDR2 YYNGEE. CDR3 in amino acids: CASSVGSSGRNEQFF. The CDR3 DNA reads TGTGCCAGCAGCGTAGGGAGTAGCGGACGCAATGAGCAGTTCTTC.

The V and J genes are TRBV27 and TRBJ2-6; TRBD1 agrees at 8 bases. V shed 2 bases and J 1 base; nucleotides not matched to a gene: 7. Looked up from germline, CDR1 is MNHEY and CDR2 is SMNVEV (reference sequence). The CDR3 spans 18 residues. The CDR3 DNA reads as TGTGCCAGCAGTTTAGACGGGACAGGTTTATCTGGGGCCAACGTCCTGACTTTC. Amino acids: CASSLDGTGLSGANVLTF.

This clone was counted once. The chain links TRBV29-1 to TRBJ2-5; 8 bases fit TRBD1. CDR1 and CDR2 (germline): SQVTM, ANQGSEA. The CDR3 is 19 amino acids. The J segment lost 3 bases and the V segment lost 1 base, leaving 19 bases of the junction unmatched. The chain's CDR3 is CSVEGQQGEAKPTKETQYF. The DNA for the CDR3 is TGCAGCGTTGAAGGGCAACAGGGGGAAGCAAAGCCCACCAAAGAGACCCAGTACTTC.

This sequence joins TRBV9 and TRBJ2-1; 7 positions match TRBD2. The J segment lost 8 bases and the V segment lost 1 base, leaving 6 bases of the junction unmatched. CDR1 and CDR2 from the germline V gene are SGDLS and YYNGEE. The CDR3 contains 14 residues. The CDR3 bases are TGTGCCAGCAGCGTAAGCGGGAAGCTTGATGAGCAGTTCTTC. It specifies CASSVSGKLDEQFF. Supplemented by reference TRBV9 and TRBJ2-1, the full variable domain reads DSGVTQTPKHLITATGQRVTLRCSPRSGDLSVYWYQQSLDQGLQFLIQYYNGEERAKGNILERFSAQQFPDLHSELNLSSLELGDSALYFCASSVSGKLDEQFFGPGTRLTVL.

Concerning this clone: At the DNA level, this CDR3 is encoded by other sequences in the same sample as well. The chain has TRBV27 and TRBJ1-5; tentatively, D is TRBD1 (5 bases). Germline CDR1 is MNHEY and CDR2 is SMNVEV (reference sequence). The CDR3 contains 14 residues. Between the trimmed V and J ends, which lost 7 bases and 1 base, there was a span of 11 bases. CDR3: CASTPGGSNQPQHF. The CDR3 region has the DNA TGTGCCAGCACTCCGGGGGGGAGCAATCAGCCCCAGCATTTT.

This chain connects TRBV11-2 to TRBJ2-7; unclear D gene. This CDR3 is 16 amino acids long. Trimming took off 3 bases at V and 2 bases at J, with 17 bases between the two ends. Germline V lookup: CDR1 SGHAT, CDR2 FQNNGV. In nucleotides, the CDR3 is TGTGCCAGCAGCTTGATCCCCAGCGTTACTACCTACGAGCAGTACTTC. Encoded protein: CASSLIPSVTTYEQYF.

V and J are TRBV7-8 and TRBJ2-7; D is ambiguous. The V gene's germline CDR1 is SGHVS and CDR2 FQNEAQ. V was cut by 3 bases and J by 2 bases, with 11 bases left in between. This CDR3 region has 14 residues. The CDR3 loop reads CASSFFGGPYEQYF. The CDR3 DNA is TGTGCCAGCAGCTTCTTTGGCGGACCCTACGAGCAGTACTTC. Filled out from reference TRBV7-8 and TRBJ2-7, the complete variable domain reads GAGVSQSPRYKVAKRGQDVALRCDPISGHVSLFWYQQALGQGPEFLTYFQNEAQLDKSGLPSDRFFAERPEGSVSTLKIQRTQQEDSAVYLCASSFFGGPYEQYFGPGTRLTVT.

Note on this clone: Other DNA sequences within the sample encode an identical CDR3. This chain links TRBV5-1 with TRBJ2-2, with D perhaps matching TRBD1 or TRBD2 (5 bases each). Germline assignment: CDR1 SGHRS and CDR2 YFSETQ. The CDR3 consists of 15 residues. Trimming cost V 4 bases and J 1 base, with 11 bases left between them. CDR3 bases: TGCGCCAGCAGCCTCGGGACCCTGAACACCGGGGAGCTGTTTTTT. It yields the protein CASSLGTLNTGELFF.

This rearrangement joins TRBV4-1 to TRBJ2-7; 10 bases match TRBD2. V shed 2 bases, J shed 0 bases, and the junction held 4 bases outside the gene matches. This CDR3 comprises 16 residues. CDR1 is MGHRA, CDR2 YSYEKL, per germline. The CDR3 DNA follows: TGCGCCAGCAGCCAACCTAGCGGGAGTCACTCCTACGAGCAGTACTTC. Protein sequence: CASSQPSGSHSYEQYF.

The J gene is TRBJ2-7, the V gene TRBV20-1; D gene unclear. This CDR3 spans 10 amino acids. Between the trimmed V and J ends, which lost 7 bases and 2 bases, there was a span of 6 bases. Germline V gives CDR1 DFQATT, CDR2 SNEGSKA (reference sequence). The CDR3 nucleotides are TGCAGTGGTCTAACCTACGAGCAGTACTTC. This sequence encodes CSGLTYEQYF.

This clone has a single count. J is TRBJ2-1 and V is TRBV25-1; 9 bases match TRBD2. Per the germline V gene, CDR1 is MGHDK and CDR2 is SYGVNS. This CDR3 has 15 amino acids. The junction had 8 bases not matched to a gene; V was cut back by 4 bases and J by 7 bases. CDR3 in DNA: TGTGCCAGCAGTGTTAACAGCGGGAGGTCTAATGAGCAGTTCTTC. It codes for CASSVNSGRSNEQFF.

The chain carries TRBV4-1 and TRBJ1-3; D gene unclear. CDR1 MGHRA and CDR2 YSYEKL come from the germline V gene. The CDR3 extends over 16 amino acids. V was cut by 0 bases and J by 4 bases, with 13 bases left in between. CDR3 protein: CASSQDSEGTGNTIYF. As DNA, the CDR3 is TGCGCCAGCAGCCAAGATTCCGAGGGTACGGGAAACACCATATATTTT.

The chain couples TRBV6-5 to TRBJ1-3, with D unclear. With 8 bases removed from V and 5 bases from J, the gap between germline ends came to 13 bases. The CDR3 is 13 amino acids. Germline V gene data show CDR1 as MNHEY and CDR2 as SVGAGI. The CDR3 nucleotides read TGTGCCAGCTCAACAAGAGGCCGAAACACCATATATTTT. The encoded protein is CASSTRGRNTIYF.

This chain links TRBV11-2 with TRBJ2-7; D possibly corresponds to TRBD1 (6 bases). CDR1 SGHAT and CDR2 FQNNGV come from the germline V gene. V gave up 5 bases and J gave up 5 bases, with 13 bases separating them. The CDR3 sequence is 13 residues long. CDR3 sequence (DNA): TGTGCCAGCAGCCGGGACAAAAAGGACGAGCAGTACTTC. Translated, it gives CASSRDKKDEQYF.

The V gene is TRBV29-1, the J gene TRBJ2-2; D is unresolved. Germline CDR1 reads SQVTM; CDR2 reads ANQGSEA. V was shortened by 1 base and J by 0 bases, with 3 bases between the two germline ends. The CDR3 covers 13 residues. The CDR3 nucleotides are TGCAGCGTTGAAGCCACGAACACCGGGGAGCTGTTTTTT. This translates into CSVEATNTGELFF.

The chain employs TRBV9 and TRBJ2-2; D gene unclear. This CDR3 comprises 12 residues. V dropped 3 bases and J dropped 7 bases, with 7 bases sitting between them. Germline V CDR1 and CDR2: SGDLS, YYNGEE. The CDR3 DNA reads TGTGCCAGCAGCGCCCCCTTCGGGGAGCTGTTTTTT. This codes for CASSAPFGELFF.

The chain combines TRBV11-2 with TRBJ2-7, with 7 bases matching TRBD2. Germline CDR1 is SGHAT and CDR2 is FQNNGV. J gave up 4 bases and V 0 bases, and 6 bases lay outside the gene matches. The CDR3 consists of 15 residues. The CDR3 protein is CASSLDPLGRYEQYF. CDR3 DNA: TGTGCCAGCAGCTTAGATCCCCTCGGGAGGTACGAGCAGTACTTC.

The chain couples TRBV28 to TRBJ2-3; D gene uncertain. Trimming stripped 3 bases from V and 2 bases from J, with 12 bases between. Germline assignment: CDR1 MDHEN and CDR2 SYDVKM. CDR3 length: 15 amino acids. The CDR3 coding sequence is TGTGCCAGCAGTTTCCCCAGCGACAACACAGATACGCAGTATTTT. Encoded protein: CASSFPSDNTDTQYF.

To note about this clone: Germline is not matched at one junction end, which may reflect a read error. The DNA for the CDR3 is TGTGCCACTAGTCTGGGCGGGAGTTACGAGCAGTACTTC. Residues: CATSLGGSYEQYF. This chain uses TRBV19 with TRBJ2-7; 7 bases match TRBD2. CDR3 size: 13 residues. CDR1 and CDR2 from the germline V gene are LNHDA and SQIVND (reference sequence).

This sequence joins TRBV28 and TRBJ2-2; TRBD2 is a possible D gene (5 bases). The CDR3 consists of 14 residues. Germline V gives CDR1 MDHEN, CDR2 SYDVKM. Deletions cut 2 bases from V and 4 bases from J, with 8 bases between. For the CDR3, the DNA is TGTGCCAGCAGTTTAAAGGGAGTCACCGGGGAGCTGTTTTTT. It specifies CASSLKGVTGELFF.